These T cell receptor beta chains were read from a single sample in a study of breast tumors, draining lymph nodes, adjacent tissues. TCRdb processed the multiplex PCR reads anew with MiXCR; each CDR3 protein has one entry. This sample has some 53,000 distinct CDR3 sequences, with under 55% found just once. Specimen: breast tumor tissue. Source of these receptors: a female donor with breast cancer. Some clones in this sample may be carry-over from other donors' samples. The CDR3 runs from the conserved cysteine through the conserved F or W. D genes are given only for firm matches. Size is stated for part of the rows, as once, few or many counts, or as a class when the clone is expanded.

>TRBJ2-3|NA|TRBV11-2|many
CASSLRSSGASYTQYF
TGTGCCAGCAGCTTACGATCCAGTGGGGCGTCGTATACGCAGTATTTT
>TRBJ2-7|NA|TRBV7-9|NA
CASTSPYAYEQYF
TGTGCCAGCACCAGTCCTTATGCCTACGAGCAGTACTTC
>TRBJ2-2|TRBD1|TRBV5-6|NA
CASSLGGGADTGELFF
TGTGCCAGCAGCTTGGGAGGGGGCGCCGACACCGGGGAGCTGTTTTTT
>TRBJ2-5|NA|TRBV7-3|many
CASSLRSGSGETQYF
TGTGCCAGCAGCTTAAGGTCGGGTTCTGGAGAGACCCAGTACTTC
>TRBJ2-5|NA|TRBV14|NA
CASSQGGRDQETQYF
TGTGCCAGCAGCCAAGGGGGCCGTGACCAAGAGACCCAGTACTTC
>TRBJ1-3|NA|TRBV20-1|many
CSASPGVYGNTIYF
TGCAGTGCTAGCCCGGGAGTGTACGGAAACACCATATATTTT
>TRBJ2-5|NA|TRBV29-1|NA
CSLRDGQETQYF
TGCAGCCTCCGGGACGGTCAAGAGACCCAGTACTTC
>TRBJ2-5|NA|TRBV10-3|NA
CAIGDRLASETQYF
TGTGCCATCGGGGACAGACTAGCGTCAGAGACCCAGTACTTC
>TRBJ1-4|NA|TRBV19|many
CASVPRTGSTNEKLFF
TGTGCCAGCGTACCCCGGACGGGGTCAACTAATGAAAAACTGTTTTTT
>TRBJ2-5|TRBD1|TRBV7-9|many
CASSFSRQGQETQYF
TGTGCCAGCAGCTTTTCCCGACAGGGACAAGAGACCCAGTACTTC
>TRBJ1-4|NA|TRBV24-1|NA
CATSDSFGKLFF
TGTGCCACCAGTGATTCGTTCGGTAAACTGTTTTTT
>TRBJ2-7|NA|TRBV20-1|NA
CSASGSHEQYF
TGCAGTGCTAGCGGGAGCCACGAGCAGTACTTC
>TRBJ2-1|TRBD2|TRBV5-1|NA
CAGSHTGGSRYEQFF
TGCGCCGGCAGTCATACTGGCGGGAGTAGGTATGAGCAGTTCTTC
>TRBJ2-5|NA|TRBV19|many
CASSPTTGWGETQYF
TGTGCCAGTAGCCCCACCACAGGGTGGGGAGAGACCCAGTACTTC
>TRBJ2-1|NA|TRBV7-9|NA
CASSLTGTRGQGNEQFF
TGTGCCAGCAGCTTAACGGGGACTCGCGGGCAAGGGAATGAGCAGTTCTTC
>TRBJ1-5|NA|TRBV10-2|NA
CASGRGHRQPQHF
TGCGCCAGCGGAAGGGGCCACCGTCAGCCCCAGCATTTT